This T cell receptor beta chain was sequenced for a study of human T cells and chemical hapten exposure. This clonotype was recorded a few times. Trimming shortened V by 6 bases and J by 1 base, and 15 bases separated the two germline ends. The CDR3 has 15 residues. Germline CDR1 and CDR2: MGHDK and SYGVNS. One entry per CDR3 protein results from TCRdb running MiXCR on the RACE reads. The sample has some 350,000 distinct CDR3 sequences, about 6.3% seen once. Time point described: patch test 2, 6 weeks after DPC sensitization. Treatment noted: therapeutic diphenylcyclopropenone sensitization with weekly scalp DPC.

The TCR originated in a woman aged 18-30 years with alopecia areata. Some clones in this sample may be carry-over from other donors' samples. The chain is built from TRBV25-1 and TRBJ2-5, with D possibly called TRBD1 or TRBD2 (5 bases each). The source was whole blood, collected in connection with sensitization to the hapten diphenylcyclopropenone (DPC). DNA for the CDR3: TGTGCCAGCAGCCGCGAGGGGCTGATCCAAGAGACCCAGTACTTC. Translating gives CASSREGLIQETQYF.